Ten or more counts support the clone carrying this T cell receptor (beta chain). The target antigen is unknown. TCRdb itself ran the reads through MiXCR, one entry per CDR3 protein. The repertoire holds more than 150,000 distinct CDR3 sequences, with under 25% as singletons. This record comes from a study of T cell repertoires in cytomegalovirus infection. Study background: Public TCR beta signatures marked donors with CMV infection and the matching HLA.

Germline V lookup: CDR1 MNHEY, CDR2 SVGEGT. The CDR3 extends over 17 amino acids. Trimming cost V 4 bases and J 9 bases; bases outside gene matches: 18. Study-level results: The ex vivo response was dominated by HLA-C-restricted CMV-specific TCR beta clonotypes. Summed frequency of shared TCR beta families picked out CMV carriers who also had the relevant HLA.

The origin of this receptor is a human donor in good health (CMV status not recorded). Some clones in this sample may be carry-over from other donors' samples. The chain links TRBV6-2 or TRBV6-3 to TRBJ2-1, with 7 bases identical to TRBD2. Source material: PBMCs. Written as DNA, the CDR3 is TGTGCCAGCAGTTCGCCAACTCCCGTCGGGAGCGGGGCTGAGCAGTTCTTC. Amino acid sequence: CASSSPTPVGSGAEQFF.